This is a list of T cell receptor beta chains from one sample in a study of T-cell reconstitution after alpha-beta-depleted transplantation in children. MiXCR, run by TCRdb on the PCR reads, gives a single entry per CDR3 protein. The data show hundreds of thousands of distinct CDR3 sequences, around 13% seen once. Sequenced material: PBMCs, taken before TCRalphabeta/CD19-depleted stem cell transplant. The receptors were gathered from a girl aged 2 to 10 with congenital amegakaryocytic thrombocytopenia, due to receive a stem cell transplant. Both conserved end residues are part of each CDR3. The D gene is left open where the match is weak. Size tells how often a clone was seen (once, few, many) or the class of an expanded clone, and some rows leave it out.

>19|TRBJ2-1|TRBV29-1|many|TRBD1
TGCAGCGTTGAACGGGACAGTCTCCGCCCTGGGTCATCCTACAATGAGCAGTTCTTC
CSVERDSLRPGSSYNEQFF
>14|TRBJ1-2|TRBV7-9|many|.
TGTGCCAGCAGCTTAAGTGTGGCCTGGGATGGCTACACCTTC
CASSLSVAWDGYTF
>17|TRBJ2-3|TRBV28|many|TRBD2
TGTGCCAGCACCTCTCGGGGGACTAGTCTTCTGGCAGATACGCAGTATTTT
CASTSRGTSLLADTQYF
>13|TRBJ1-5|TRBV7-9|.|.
TGTGCCAGCAGCTTAGAAGCGAAACAGCCCCAGCATTTT
CASSLEAKQPQHF
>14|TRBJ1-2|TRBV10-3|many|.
TGTGCCATCTTAACGGACACCGCTACCTATGGCTACACCTTC
CAILTDTATYGYTF
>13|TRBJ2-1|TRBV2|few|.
TGTGCCAGCAGTGCTCGGGGGTACAATGAGCAGTTCTTC
CASSARGYNEQFF
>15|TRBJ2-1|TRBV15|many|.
TGTGCCACCAGCAAAGCCCGGGACGAGGCCAATGAGCAGTTCTTC
CATSKARDEANEQFF
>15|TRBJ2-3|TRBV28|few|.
TGTGCCAGCAGTCCGAGGACCCTGACCCCAGATACGCAGTATTTT
CASSPRTLTPDTQYF
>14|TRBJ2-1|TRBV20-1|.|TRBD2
TGCAGTGCCCTAGCGGGAGGGATTAGCAATGAGCAGTTCTTC
CSALAGGISNEQFF
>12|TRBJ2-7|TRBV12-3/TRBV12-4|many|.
TGTGCCAGCAGTACACTTCGGGACCGGCAGTACTTC
CASSTLRDRQYF
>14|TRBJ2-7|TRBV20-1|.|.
TGCAGTGCTAGAGATAGAGGCAGGGTGAACGAGCAGTACTTC
CSARDRGRVNEQYF
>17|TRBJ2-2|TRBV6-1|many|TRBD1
TGTGCCAGCAGACCCTTCCCGGGACAGGGTACCGTCGGGGAGCTGTTTTTT
CASRPFPGQGTVGELFF
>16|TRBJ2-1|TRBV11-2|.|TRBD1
TGTGCCAGCAGCTACGGGACAGGGAGGTCCTACAATGAGCAGTTCTTC
CASSYGTGRSYNEQFF
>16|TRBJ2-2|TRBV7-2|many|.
TGTGCCAGCAGCTTATGGGCCTCTTCGAACACCGGGGAGCTGTTTTTT
CASSLWASSNTGELFF
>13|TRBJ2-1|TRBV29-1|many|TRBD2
TGCGCCGGAGGTGGGACTAGGTTCCATGAGCAGTTCTTC
CAGGGTRFHEQFF
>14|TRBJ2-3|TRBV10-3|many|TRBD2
TGTGCCATCGGGGAGGGAGGAGGCACAGATACGCAGTATTTT
CAIGEGGGTDTQYF
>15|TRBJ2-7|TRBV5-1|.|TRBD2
TGCGCCAGCAGAGTGGGGACTAGCGGTTCCAACGAGCAGTACTTC
CASRVGTSGSNEQYF
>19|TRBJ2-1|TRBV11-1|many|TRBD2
TGTGCCAGCAGCTTAGTCGCCCTAGCGGGAGGGAGCTCCTACAATGAGCAGTTCTTC
CASSLVALAGGSSYNEQFF
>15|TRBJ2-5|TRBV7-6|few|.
TGTGCCAGCAGCTTAGCGATCACAGGCCAAGAGACCCAGTACTTC
CASSLAITGQETQYF
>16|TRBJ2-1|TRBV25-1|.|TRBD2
TGTGCCAGCAGTGGGACTAGCGGGAAAACCAACAATGAGCAGTTCTTC
CASSGTSGKTNNEQFF
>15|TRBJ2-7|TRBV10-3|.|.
TGTGCCATCAGTCCCGAACTGCGGTTGGGGGACGAGCAGTACTTC
CAISPELRLGDEQYF
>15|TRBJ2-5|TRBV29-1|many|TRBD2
TGCAGCGTTGTTGGTCTAGCGGGAGCGCAAGAGACCCAGTACTTC
CSVVGLAGAQETQYF
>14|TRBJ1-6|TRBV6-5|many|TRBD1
TGTGCCAGCAGTCCGGGACAGGCTAATTCACCCCTCCACTTT
CASSPGQANSPLHF
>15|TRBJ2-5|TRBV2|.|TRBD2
TGTGCCGTTAAACCGGGACTAGCGTACCAAGAGACCCAGTACTTC
CAVKPGLAYQETQYF
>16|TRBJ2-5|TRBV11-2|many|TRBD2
TGTGCCAGCAGCTTATTTGACGGGAGGGCCGAAGAGACCCAGTACTTC
CASSLFDGRAEETQYF
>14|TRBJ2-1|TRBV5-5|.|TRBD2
TGTGCCAGCCGGGGACTAGCGAGGGCTAATGAGCAGTTCTTC
CASRGLARANEQFF